A single sample is the source of the 15 T cell receptor beta chains below, sequenced in a study of blood T cell repertoires in COVID-19. Libraries were prepared by immunoSEQ multiplex PCR; TCRdb keeps only in-frame clonotypes and omits some of them. The repertoire consists of 100,000 to 150,000 clones, with about 84% occurring once and the leading ten covering about 5.4%. Specimen: peripheral blood. The receptors were gathered from a human donor in a cohort sampled during active COVID-19.

This clone was picked up one time. The chain joins TRBV11-2 to TRBJ2-2; 13 nucleotides agree with TRBD2. V lost 6 bases, J lost 7 bases, and 11 bases stayed unmatched. Germline lookup yields CDR1 SGHAT and CDR2 FQNNGV. This CDR3 spans 17 amino acids. The CDR3 protein is CASSSTSGRPNYGELFF. The CDR3 bases are TGTGCCAGCAGTTCGACTAGCGGGAGGCCCAATTACGGGGAGCTGTTTTTT.

The chain combines TRBV19 with TRBJ1-1; the match to TRBD1 covers 10 bases. The CDR3 covers 14 residues. CDR1 is LNHDA and CDR2 is SQIVND in the germline V gene (reference sequence). J was trimmed by 4 bases and V by 4 bases; bases with no gene match: 3. The CDR3 here is CASSTGTGVTEAFF. The CDR3, as DNA: TGTGCCAGTAGTACCGGGACAGGGGTCACTGAAGCTTTCTTT.

This chain joins TRBV4-2 and TRBJ2-7; TRBD2 matches 8 bases. The CDR3 length is 16 residues. Germline CDR1 LGHNA, CDR2 YNFKEQ. With V trimmed by 0 bases and J by 5 bases, 9 bases remained unmatched. The CDR3 DNA is TGTGCCAGCAGCCAAGATAGACGCGGGAGGAGCGACGAGCAGTACTTC. Translated, it gives CASSQDRRGRSDEQYF.

The rearrangement links TRBV19 to TRBJ1-2, with 10 bases that match TRBD1. The J segment lost 5 bases and the V segment lost 3 bases, leaving 15 bases of the junction unmatched. The CDR3 is 18 amino acids. Per the germline V gene, CDR1 is LNHDA and CDR2 is SQIVND (reference sequence). The CDR3 loop reads CASSIGTGVMARGYGYTF. The CDR3 nucleotides are TGTGCCAGTAGTATTGGGACAGGGGTGATGGCGAGAGGGTATGGCTACACCTTC.

The chain uses TRBV4-1 and TRBJ2-3; D possibly corresponds to TRBD2 (6 bases). The CDR3 is 14 residues long. Trimming removed 1 base from V and 5 bases from J, with 10 bases in between. The germline V gene has CDR1 MGHRA and CDR2 YSYEKL. The CDR3 region is CASSQAVGRDTQYF. The CDR3 DNA sequence: TGCGCCAGCAGCCAAGCGGTCGGGAGAGATACGCAGTATTTT.

The chain uses TRBV29-1 and TRBJ1-1; 7 bases align to TRBD1. Germline loops: CDR1 SQVTM, CDR2 ANQGSEA. The CDR3 covers 13 residues. The trim removed 4 bases at V and 4 bases at J, leaving 6 bases unmatched. The CDR3 is CSVGQGPSTEAFF. The CDR3, as DNA: TGCAGCGTTGGACAGGGTCCAAGCACTGAAGCTTTCTTT.

The chain joins TRBV20-1 to TRBJ2-5, with D tentatively TRBD1 (7 bases). Germline V lookup: CDR1 DFQATT, CDR2 SNEGSKA (reference sequence). The CDR3 totals 18 residues. V lost 5 bases and J lost 1, with 26 bases in between. CDR3: CSARGRTGPFGVQETQYF. CDR3 nucleotides: TGCAGTGCTCGTGGGAGGACAGGCCCCTTTGGGGTCCAAGAGACCCAGTACTTC.

The rearrangement joins TRBV3-1 (or the pseudogene TRBV3-2) to TRBJ2-1; no definite D call. CDR3 size: 15 residues. Trimming took off 8 bases at V and 2 bases at J, with 16 bases between the two ends. Germline V gene sequence: CDR1 LGHDT, CDR2 YNNKEL (reference sequence). Here the CDR3 DNA reads TGTGCCAGCCACGCTGGTGCCGTAGCCTACAATGAGCAGTTCTTC. This codes for CASHAGAVAYNEQFF.

V gene TRBV5-1 combines with J gene TRBJ1-1; D gene ambiguous. The germline gives CDR1 SGHRS, CDR2 YFSETQ. V lost 4 bases and J 1 base, leaving 14 bases between the germline ends. This CDR3 is built from 15 residues. The CDR3 DNA follows: TGCGCCAGCAGCCTAGTCGGATCCGGGAACACTGAAGCTTTCTTT. Translating it yields CASSLVGSGNTEAFF. Full variable domain (missing parts from reference TRBV5-1 and TRBJ1-1): KAGVTQTPRYLIKTRGQQVTLSCSPISGHRSVSWYQQTPGQGLQFLFEYFSETQRNKGNFPGRFSGRQFSNSRSEMNVSTLELGDSALYLCASSLVGSGNTEAFFGQGTRLTVV.

This clone has just a few counts. The gene calls are TRBV11-2 and TRBJ2-5; 10 bases match TRBD2. The CDR3 totals 17 residues. J lost 5 bases, V lost 4 bases, and 13 bases had no gene match. Germline V gives CDR1 SGHAT, CDR2 FQNNGV. The CDR3 spells CASSSGLASRLGETQYF. In nucleotides, the CDR3 is TGTGCCAGCAGCTCGGGACTAGCGAGTCGCCTAGGGGAGACCCAGTACTTC.

This clone was observed once. The V gene is TRBV9, the J gene TRBJ1-2; 12 bases are a match to TRBD1. The CDR3 extends over 18 amino acids. After removal of 4 bases from V and 7 bases from J, the junction contained 17 bases not matched to a gene. From germline, CDR1 is SGDLS and CDR2 YYNGEE. The CDR3 reads CASSLWVLPGQGAGGYTF. CDR3 nucleotides: TGTGCCAGCAGCCTTTGGGTCCTTCCGGGACAGGGGGCTGGTGGCTACACCTTC.

The chain has TRBV29-1 and TRBJ2-1; TRBD2 matches at 7 bases. Germline-derived CDR1 and CDR2 are SQVTM and ANQGSEA. V shed 6 bases, J shed 2 bases, and the junction held 7 bases outside the gene matches. This CDR3 is 14 amino acids long. The CDR3 DNA reads TGCAGCGTGCCTTATGGGGGGGCCTACAATGAGCAGTTCTTC. Its translation: CSVPYGGAYNEQFF.

A few counts support this clone. The rearrangement uses TRBV14 and TRBJ2-7, with no clear D. The germline V and J ends were trimmed by 1 base and 5 bases, with 3 bases remaining between them. The germline V gene encodes CDR1 SGHDN and CDR2 FVKESK. There are 11 residues in the CDR3. The DNA for the CDR3 is TGTGCCAGCAGCCAAGTTAACGAGCAGTACTTC. It is translated as CASSQVNEQYF.

This chain joins TRBV28 and TRBJ1-2; TRBD1 matches at 9 bases. Per the germline V gene, CDR1 is MDHEN and CDR2 is SYDVKM. Trimming at V came to 8 bases and at J to 5 bases, leaving 9 bases not matched to a gene. This CDR3 spans 14 amino acids. CDR3 nucleotide sequence: TGTGCCAGCGCTCAAGACAGGGGGGCGTATGGCTACACCTTC. As protein: CASAQDRGAYGYTF.

The chain combines TRBV23-1 with TRBJ1-4; D uncertain. TRBV23-1 is placed among ORFs of uncertain function. V was shortened by 6 bases and J by 0 bases, with 14 bases between the two germline ends. The CDR3 covers 16 residues. DNA for the CDR3: TGCGCCAGCAGCCCAACCCTAGTTGCAACTAATGAAAAACTGTTTTTT. It yields the protein CASSPTLVATNEKLFF.